The 23 T cell receptor beta chains below were found in one sample sequenced in a study of T cells in Graves' hyperthyroidism and ophthalmopathy. Authors of the study amplified TCR beta CDR3 regions from RNA transcripts. The HTBI primer set served for first-round RT-PCR of the TCR CDR3. TCRdb re-analysed the multiplex PCR reads in MiXCR, keeping a single row per CDR3 protein. The table lists 360,000 or so distinct CDR3 sequences, approximately 19% of them singletons. What was sequenced was blood. These receptors were obtained from a woman younger than 30 with Graves' hyperthyroidism.

This clonotype was seen a handful of times. This chain connects TRBV5-5 to TRBJ1-5; D is ambiguous. This CDR3 has 13 amino acids. Per the germline V gene, CDR1 is SGHKS and CDR2 is YYEKEE (reference sequence). Trimming cost V 1 base and J 4 bases, with 6 bases left between them. CDR3 DNA: TGTGCCAGCAGCTTGAGGTTAAATCAGCCCCAGCATTTT. This encodes CASSLRLNQPQHF.

There are many counts of this clonotype. The V call is TRBV7-2, the J call TRBJ2-7; D uncertain. Per the germline V gene, CDR1 is SGHTA and CDR2 is FQGNSA. With 1 base removed from V and 3 bases from J, the gap between germline ends came to 7 bases. CDR3 length equals 13 residues. This CDR3 is CASSLGRYYEQYF. In DNA, the CDR3 is TGTGCCAGCAGCTTAGGGAGATACTACGAGCAGTACTTC.

The chain links TRBV12-3 or TRBV12-4 to TRBJ1-2; the D is unclear. V was trimmed by 6 bases and J by 8 bases, leaving 22 bases between them. CDR3 length: 15 residues. The CDR3 region has the DNA TGTGCCAGCAGATTAACTGCCGCGAGGCTTGGGGGCTACACCTTC. It yields the protein CASRLTAARLGGYTF.

This clonotype occurred many times. The rearrangement uses TRBV12-5 and TRBJ1-1; TRBD1 might be the D (6 bases). CDR1 and CDR2 from the germline V gene are LGHNT and FRNRAP. V lost 1 base and J 2 bases, leaving 14 bases between the germline ends. CDR3 size: 16 residues. CDR3 amino acids: CASGLEKQGFNTEAFF. DNA for the CDR3: TGTGCTAGTGGTTTGGAGAAACAGGGTTTTAACACTGAAGCTTTCTTT.

This clonotype showed up many times. This chain links TRBV7-9 with TRBJ1-1; D is undetermined. The V gene lost 1 base and the J gene lost 6 bases, with 9 bases spanning the gap. From germline, CDR1 is SEHNR and CDR2 FQNEAQ (reference sequence). The CDR3 is 13 residues long. CDR3: CASSLGVESEAFF. The CDR3 DNA reads as TGTGCCAGCAGCTTAGGGGTTGAGTCTGAAGCTTTCTTT.

Comments on this clonotype: At one boundary the junction diverges from the germline segment, which might be a read error. The J gene is TRBJ1-5, the V gene TRBV24-1, with D unclear. Germline values: CDR1 KGHDR, CDR2 SFDVKD. CDR3 length: 15 amino acids. The CDR3, as DNA: TGTGCCCCCAGTGAACCCGGCGGCTCCAATCAGCCCCAGCATTTT. Its protein is CAPSEPGGSNQPQHF.

In this sample, this clonotype turned up many times. The J gene is TRBJ2-7, the V gene TRBV12-3 or TRBV12-4; 8 positions match TRBD1. Trimming cost V 6 bases and J 0 bases; bases outside gene matches: 7. The CDR3 is 15 amino acids. CDR3 sequence: CASRPPGTGSYEQYF. CDR3 nucleotide sequence: TGTGCCAGCAGACCCCCCGGGACAGGCTCCTACGAGCAGTACTTC.

This sequence joins TRBV2 and TRBJ2-5, with 9 positions matching TRBD1. J gave up 7 bases and V 6 bases, and 18 bases lay outside the gene matches. CDR3 length: 17 residues. Looked up from germline, CDR1 is SNHLY and CDR2 is FYNNEI. CDR3 amino acids: CASRGGTGSVYRGTQYF. CDR3 DNA sequence: TGTGCCAGCAGAGGCGGGACAGGGTCCGTATACAGGGGGACCCAGTACTTC.

This clonotype was detected many times. The V gene is TRBV7-8, the J gene TRBJ1-1, with D possibly TRBD1 on 6 matching bases. CDR3 length: 16 amino acids. V was clipped by 0 bases and J by 4 bases, with 15 bases between them. Germline V gene lookup returns CDR1 SGHVS and CDR2 FQNEAQ. The chain's CDR3 is CASSLAFGGQPTEAFF. The DNA of the CDR3 is TGTGCCAGCAGCTTAGCGTTCGGGGGCCAACCCACTGAAGCTTTCTTT.

The table lists this clonotype with a few counts. Since a much larger clone is just one base distant, this may be a read error. J is TRBJ2-5 and V is TRBV2, with D maybe TRBD2 (6 bases). This CDR3 has 15 residues. CDR1 and CDR2 (germline): SNHLY, FYNNEI. The CDR3 DNA sequence: TGTGCCAGCAGTGAGGGGGACTCAACGGGAGAGACCAAGTACTTC. This gives the protein CASSEGDSTGETKYF.

The sample holds many counts of this clonotype. The chain combines TRBV28 with TRBJ1-5; maybe TRBD1 (6 bases). The V gene's germline CDR1 is MDHEN and CDR2 SYDVKM. The germline V and J ends were trimmed by 6 bases and 1 base, with 13 bases remaining between them. This CDR3 is 15 amino acids long. CDR3 in amino acids: CASRGALRSNQPQHF. Here the CDR3 DNA reads TGTGCCAGCAGGGGGGCGTTGAGAAGCAATCAGCCCCAGCATTTT.

This clonotype was detected many times. The chain combines TRBV30 with TRBJ1-2; D unclear. Germline V gene lookup returns CDR1 GTSNPN and CDR2 SVGIG (reference sequence). This CDR3 region has 13 residues. Trimming left V 2 bases short and J 6 bases short, with 13 bases between. The CDR3 nucleotides read TGTGCCTGGAGTAATGGGCCAGGCCATGGCTACACCTTC. It is translated as CAWSNGPGHGYTF.

This clonotype was recorded many times. The V gene is TRBV13, the J gene TRBJ1-4; D perhaps matches TRBD1 (6 bases). This CDR3 spans 15 amino acids. CDR1 PRHDT and CDR2 FYEKMQ come from the germline V gene (reference sequence). Trimming took 5 bases from V and 0 from J, leaving 10 bases between them. The CDR3 nucleotides are TGTGCCAGCAGCGTAAACAGGGCAACTAATGAAAAACTGTTTTTT. Translation gives CASSVNRATNEKLFF.

The sample holds many counts of this clonotype. The V call is TRBV28, the J call TRBJ1-2; 7 bases line up with TRBD1. Germline V lookup: CDR1 MDHEN, CDR2 SYDVKM. The CDR3 loop spans 13 amino acids. V lost 4 bases to trimming and J lost 8 bases; unmatched junction nucleotides: 7. The CDR3, as DNA: TGTGCCAGCAGTTACGACAGGGTTGGCGGCTACACCTTC. Translation gives CASSYDRVGGYTF.

This clonotype was seen many times. V usage is TRBV20-1 and J usage is TRBJ1-5; 7 positions match TRBD1. The junction had 7 bases not matched to a gene; V was cut back by 1 base and J by 7 bases. Germline lookup yields CDR1 DFQATT and CDR2 SNEGSKA (reference sequence). The CDR3 spans 14 residues. CDR3: CSARVFTGEQPQHF. CDR3 DNA sequence: TGCAGTGCTAGAGTTTTCACAGGGGAACAGCCCCAGCATTTT.

Ten or more counts support this clonotype. This chain joins TRBV20-1 and TRBJ1-1; possibly TRBD1 for D (6 bases). CDR3 size: 15 residues. In germline, CDR1 is DFQATT, CDR2 SNEGSKA (reference sequence). V shed 6 bases and J shed 0 bases, with 17 bases lying between them. The CDR3 here is CSAPSGGGLNTEAFF. CDR3 sequence (DNA): TGCAGTGCCCCCTCGGGAGGGGGGTTGAACACTGAAGCTTTCTTT.

The rearrangement links TRBV20-1 to TRBJ1-5; a possible D gene is TRBD1 (6 bases). Germline assignment: CDR1 DFQATT and CDR2 SNEGSKA (reference sequence). The V end was cut by 3 bases, the J end by 4 bases, with 10 bases between. The CDR3 totals 13 residues. CDR3 in amino acids: CSASRQGNQPQHF. The DNA of the CDR3 is TGCAGTGCTAGTCGGCAGGGGAATCAGCCCCAGCATTTT.

This clonotype came up many times. The rearrangement joins TRBV28 to TRBJ2-2; the D is unclear. CDR1 MDHEN and CDR2 SYDVKM come from the germline V gene. The CDR3 extends over 12 amino acids. V lost 2 bases to trimming and J lost 6 bases, with 4 bases between them. CDR3: CASSLKAGELFF. CDR3 sequence (DNA): TGTGCCAGCAGTTTAAAAGCCGGGGAGCTGTTTTTT.

This clonotype has at least ten counts. The CDR3 DNA reads TGTGCCAGCAGACACCGAGGGCCCTCCTCAAGAAATGGCTACACCTTC. It yields the protein CASRHRGPSSRNGYTF. The chain employs TRBV6-1 and TRBJ1-2, with no clear D. V was cut by 6 bases and J by 6 bases, with 23 bases left in between. The CDR3 runs 16 residues. CDR1 is MNHNS, CDR2 SASEGT, per germline.

This clonotype showed up many times. The V gene is TRBV19, the J gene TRBJ2-7; 14 bases align to TRBD2. The CDR3 consists of 15 residues. Germline CDR1 is LNHDA and CDR2 is SQIVND (reference sequence). J gave up 2 bases and V 3 bases, and 0 bases lay outside the gene matches. Here the CDR3 reads CASSMGLAGAYEQYF. CDR3 in DNA: TGTGCCAGTAGTATGGGACTAGCGGGGGCCTACGAGCAGTACTTC.

In DNA, the CDR3 is TGTGCCAGCAATCCCACAGGGGCGAGGACTGAAGCTTTCTTT. Its protein product is CASNPTGARTEAFF. This chain connects TRBV6-2 or TRBV6-3 to TRBJ1-1, with 7 bases lining up with TRBD1. The CDR3 covers 14 residues. Germline CDR1 and CDR2: MNHEY and SVGEGT. Unmatched junction bases numbered 10, after V lost 7 bases and J lost 5 bases.

This clonotype was recorded at least ten times. V usage is TRBV6-4 and J usage is TRBJ1-1; D is ambiguous. The CDR3 loop spans 14 amino acids. Trimming shortened V by 0 bases and J by 10 bases, and 15 bases separated the two germline ends. Germline V gene lookup returns CDR1 MRHNA and CDR2 SNTAGT. The CDR3 sequence is CASSDSPGEEVAFF. The CDR3, as DNA: TGTGCCAGCAGTGACTCGCCGGGTGAGGAGGTAGCTTTCTTT.

This clonotype was recorded a few times. The chain combines TRBV4-1 with TRBJ2-2; D remains unclear. V was clipped by 0 bases and J by 5 bases, with 7 bases between them. The CDR3 is made up of 14 amino acids. Germline V gives CDR1 MGHRA, CDR2 YSYEKL. CDR3 loop: CASSQDPLTGELFF. In DNA form, the CDR3 reads TGCGCCAGCAGCCAAGATCCCCTAACCGGGGAGCTGTTTTTT.